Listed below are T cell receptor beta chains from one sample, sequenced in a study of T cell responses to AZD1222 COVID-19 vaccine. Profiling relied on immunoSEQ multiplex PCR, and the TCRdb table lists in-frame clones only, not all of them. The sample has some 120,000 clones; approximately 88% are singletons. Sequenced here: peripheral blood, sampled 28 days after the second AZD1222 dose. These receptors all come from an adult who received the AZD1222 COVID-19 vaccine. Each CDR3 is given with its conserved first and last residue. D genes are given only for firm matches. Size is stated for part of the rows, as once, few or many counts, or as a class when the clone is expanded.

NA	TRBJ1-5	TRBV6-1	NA	CASSEQGSYSNQPQHF	TGTGCCAGCAGTGAACAGGGGTCTTATAGCAATCAGCCCCAGCATTTT
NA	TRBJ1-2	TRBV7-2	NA	CASSIKQVYGYTF	TGTGCCAGCAGCATAAAACAGGTCTATGGCTACACCTTC
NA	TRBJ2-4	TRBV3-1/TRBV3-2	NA	CASSPDGAKNIQYF	TGTGCCAGCAGCCCGGACGGAGCCAAAAACATTCAGTACTTC
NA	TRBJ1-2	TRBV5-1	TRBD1	CASSSNTGTANYGYTF	TGCGCCAGCAGCTCTAATACCGGGACAGCTAACTATGGCTACACCTTC
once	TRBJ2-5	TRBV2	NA	CASSTQGLETQYF	TGTGCCAGCAGTACCCAGGGGTTAGAGACCCAGTACTTC
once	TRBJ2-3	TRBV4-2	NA	CASSQRGDMEYF	TGTGCCAGCAGCCAGCGAGGGGATATGGAGTATTTT
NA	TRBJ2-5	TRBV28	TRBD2	CASSDWGGETQYF	TGTGCCAGCAGCGACTGGGGGGGAGAGACCCAGTACTTC
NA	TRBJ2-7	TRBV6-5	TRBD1	CASSHGQGAGEQYF	TGTGCCAGCAGCCACGGACAGGGGGCAGGGGAGCAGTACTTC
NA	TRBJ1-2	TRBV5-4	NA	CASSPAGGRDGYTF	TGTGCCAGCAGCCCCGCCGGGGGACGGGATGGCTACACCTTC
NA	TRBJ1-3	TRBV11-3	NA	CASSLDGDTSTSGNTIYF	TGTGCCAGCAGCTTAGATGGGGATACATCGACCTCTGGAAACACCATATATTTT
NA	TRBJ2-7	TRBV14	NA	CASSHLYEQYF	TGTGCCAGCAGCCACCTCTACGAGCAGTACTTC
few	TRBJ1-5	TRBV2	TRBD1	CASSADHTGGWQPQHF	TGTGCCAGCAGTGCCGACCACACAGGGGGCTGGCAGCCCCAGCATTTT
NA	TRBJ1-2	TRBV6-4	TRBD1	CASSDVPGQGYGYTF	TGTGCCAGCAGTGACGTCCCCGGACAGGGCTATGGCTACACCTTC
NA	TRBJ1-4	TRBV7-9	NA	CASSPNRGAWATNEKLFF	TGTGCCAGCAGCCCAAATAGGGGCGCCTGGGCAACTAATGAAAAACTGTTTTTT
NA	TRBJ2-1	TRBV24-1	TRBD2	CATSDLAGGGGEQFF	TGTGCCACCAGTGATTTAGCGGGAGGAGGAGGTGAGCAGTTCTTC
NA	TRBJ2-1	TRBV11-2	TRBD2	CASSLRLLAGATDNEQFF	TGTGCCAGCAGCTTACGTTTACTAGCGGGAGCGACCGACAATGAGCAGTTCTTC
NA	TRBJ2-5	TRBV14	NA	CASSQARVIGTQYF	TGTGCCAGCAGCCAAGCTCGGGTAATTGGGACCCAGTACTTC
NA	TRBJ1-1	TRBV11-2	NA	CASSLDQGGVTEAFF	TGTGCCAGCAGCTTAGATCAAGGGGGGGTCACTGAAGCTTTCTTT
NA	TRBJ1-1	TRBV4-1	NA	CASSRTGNTEAFF	TGCGCCAGCAGTCGGACTGGGAACACTGAAGCTTTCTTT
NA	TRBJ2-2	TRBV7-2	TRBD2	CASSLGGGSGTGELFF	TGTGCCAGCAGCTTAGGGGGCGGGAGCGGTACCGGGGAGCTGTTTTTT
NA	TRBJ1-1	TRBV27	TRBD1	CASSFYRGRTEAFF	TGTGCCAGCAGTTTCTACAGGGGCCGCACTGAAGCTTTCTTT
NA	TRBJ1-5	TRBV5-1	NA	CASSQSGQTNQPQHF	TGCGCCAGCAGCCAAAGCGGACAAACTAATCAGCCCCAGCATTTT
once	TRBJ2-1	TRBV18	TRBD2	CASSLLAGAYNEQFF	TGTGCCAGCTCACTCCTAGCGGGGGCCTACAATGAGCAGTTCTTC
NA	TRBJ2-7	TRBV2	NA	CASSEAGVASYEQYF	TGTGCCAGCAGTGAAGCAGGGGTCGCCTCCTACGAGCAGTACTTC
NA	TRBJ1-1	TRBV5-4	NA	CASSLADRLNTEAFF	TGTGCCAGCAGCTTGGCCGACAGATTGAACACTGAAGCTTTCTTT
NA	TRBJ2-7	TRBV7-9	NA	CASSPPEDFGYEQYF	TGTGCCAGCAGCCCCCCGGAGGATTTTGGCTACGAGCAGTACTTC
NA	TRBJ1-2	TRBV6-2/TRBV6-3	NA	CASSILGGSGYTF	TGTGCCAGCAGTATCCTAGGGGGTTCTGGCTACACCTTC
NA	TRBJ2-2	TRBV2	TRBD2	CASRASGGIGELFF	TGTGCCAGCAGGGCTAGCGGGGGGATCGGGGAGCTGTTTTTT
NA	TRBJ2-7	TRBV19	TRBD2	CASSMRVAGGEQYF	TGTGCCAGTAGTATGAGGGTAGCGGGAGGCGAGCAGTACTTC
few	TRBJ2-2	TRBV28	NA	CASSPQDTGELFF	TGTGCCAGCAGTCCGCAGGACACCGGGGAGCTGTTTTTT
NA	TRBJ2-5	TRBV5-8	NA	CASSSSLRKTQYF	TGTGCCAGCAGTTCCAGCCTTCGGAAGACCCAGTACTTC
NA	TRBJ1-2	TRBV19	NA	CASSLTGTGYGYTF	TGTGCCAGTAGTCTCACAGGGACGGGGTATGGCTACACCTTC
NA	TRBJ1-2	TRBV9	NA	CASSVEGVATAAAGYTF	TGTGCCAGCAGCGTAGAAGGGGTTGCGACAGCAGCCGCGGGCTACACCTTC
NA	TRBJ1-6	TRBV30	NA	CAWNRGYNSPLHF	TGTGCCTGGAATCGAGGCTATAATTCACCCCTCCACTTT